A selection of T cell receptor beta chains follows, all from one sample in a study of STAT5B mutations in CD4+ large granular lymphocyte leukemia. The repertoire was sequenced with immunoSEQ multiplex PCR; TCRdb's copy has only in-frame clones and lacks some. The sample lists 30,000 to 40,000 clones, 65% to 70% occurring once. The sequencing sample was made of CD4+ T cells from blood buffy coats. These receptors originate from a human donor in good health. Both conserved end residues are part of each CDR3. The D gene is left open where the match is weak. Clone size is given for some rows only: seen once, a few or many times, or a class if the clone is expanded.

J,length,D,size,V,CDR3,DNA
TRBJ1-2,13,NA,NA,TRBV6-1,CASKKEGTRGYTF,TGTGCCAGCAAAAAGGAGGGGACGCGAGGCTACACCTTC
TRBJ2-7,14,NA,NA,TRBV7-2,CASSQQWAGYEQYF,TGTGCCAGCAGTCAACAGTGGGCCGGGTACGAGCAGTACTTC
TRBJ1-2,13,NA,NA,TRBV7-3,CASSPDRNYGYTF,TGTGCCAGCAGCCCAGACAGAAACTATGGCTACACCTTC
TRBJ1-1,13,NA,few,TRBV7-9,CASSFKPNTEAFF,TGTGCCAGCAGCTTTAAGCCGAACACTGAAGCTTTCTTT
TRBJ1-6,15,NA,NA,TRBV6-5,CASTPLRTNNSPLHF,TGTGCCAGCACCCCCCTCAGGACGAATAATTCACCCCTCCACTTT
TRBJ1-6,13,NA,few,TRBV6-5,CASTTGPNSPLHF,TGTGCCAGCACTACAGGCCCCAATTCACCCCTCCACTTT
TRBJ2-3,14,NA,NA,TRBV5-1,CASSLGAGMDTQYF,TGCGCCAGCAGCTTGGGGGCAGGGATGGATACGCAGTATTTT
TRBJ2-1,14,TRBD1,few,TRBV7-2,CASSPRQGGNEQFF,TGTGCCAGCAGCCCCCGACAGGGGGGTAATGAGCAGTTCTTC
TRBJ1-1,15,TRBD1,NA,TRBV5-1,CASSWDRVMNTEAFF,TGCGCCAGCAGTTGGGACAGAGTAATGAACACTGAAGCTTTCTTT
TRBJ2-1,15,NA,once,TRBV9,CASSLQGSTYNEQFF,TGTGCCAGCAGCCTCCAGGGGTCCACCTACAATGAGCAGTTCTTC
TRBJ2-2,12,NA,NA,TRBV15,CATSRDWGELFF,TGTGCCACCAGCAGAGATTGGGGGGAGCTGTTTTTT
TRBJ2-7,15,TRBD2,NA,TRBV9,CASSVEASGVGEQYF,TGTGCCAGCAGCGTAGAGGCTAGCGGGGTCGGCGAGCAGTACTTC
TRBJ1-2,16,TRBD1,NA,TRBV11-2,CASTNTGTGKSYGYTF,TGTGCCAGCACCAACACCGGGACAGGGAAAAGTTATGGCTACACCTTC
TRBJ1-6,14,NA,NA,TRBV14,CASSPHRVSSPLHF,TGTGCCAGCAGCCCCCACAGGGTATCTTCACCCCTCCACTTT
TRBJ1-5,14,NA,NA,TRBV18,CASSPGSSNQPQHF,TGTGCCAGCTCACCGGGCTCTAGCAATCAGCCCCAGCATTTT
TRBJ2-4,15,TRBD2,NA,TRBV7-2,CASSPQRGGGVIQYF,TGTGCCAGCAGCCCCCAGCGGGGGGGCGGGGTCATTCAGTACTTC
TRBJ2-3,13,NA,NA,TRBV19,CASSIGYRDTQYF,TGTGCCAGTAGTATAGGGTATCGGGATACGCAGTATTTT
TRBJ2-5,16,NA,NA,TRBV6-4,CASSLLRTDSQETQYF,TGTGCCAGCAGTCTCCTTCGGACAGACTCCCAAGAGACCCAGTACTTC
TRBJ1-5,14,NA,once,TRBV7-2,CASSRRAGEQPQHF,TGTGCCAGCAGCCGCCGAGCGGGTGAGCAGCCCCAGCATTTT
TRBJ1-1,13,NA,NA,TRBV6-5,CASRLTPQERAFF,TGTGCCAGCAGACTAACCCCACAGGAGAGGGCTTTCTTT
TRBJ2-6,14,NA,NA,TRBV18,CASSPGGGANVLTF,TGTGCCAGCTCACCAGGTGGGGGGGCCAACGTCCTGACTTTC
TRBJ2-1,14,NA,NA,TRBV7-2,CASSSPGNYNEQFF,TGTGCCAGCAGCTCGCCAGGAAACTACAATGAGCAGTTCTTC
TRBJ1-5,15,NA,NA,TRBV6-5,CASSSDLGGAQPQHF,TGTGCCAGCAGTTCCGACCTTGGGGGGGCTCAGCCCCAGCATTTT
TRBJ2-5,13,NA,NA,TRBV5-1,CASSFRPQETQYF,TGCGCCAGCAGCTTTCGACCTCAAGAGACCCAGTACTTC
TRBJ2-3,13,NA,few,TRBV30,CAWSRGFTDTQYF,TGTGCCTGGAGTAGGGGATTCACAGATACGCAGTATTTT
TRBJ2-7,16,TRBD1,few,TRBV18,CASSPSIGTGVYEQYF,TGTGCCAGCTCACCGTCTATAGGGACAGGGGTCTACGAGCAGTACTTC
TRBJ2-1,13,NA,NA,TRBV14,CASSPYKGHEQFF,TGTGCCAGCAGCCCTTACAAAGGTCATGAGCAGTTCTTC
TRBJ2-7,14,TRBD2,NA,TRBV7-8,CASSPSGGFLGQYF,TGTGCCAGCAGCCCTAGCGGGGGGTTCCTTGGGCAGTACTTC
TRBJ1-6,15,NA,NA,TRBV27,CASSLGQSYNSPLHF,TGTGCCAGCAGTTTAGGACAATCCTATAATTCACCCCTCCACTTT
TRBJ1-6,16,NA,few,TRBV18,CASSPGVAAYNSPLHF,TGTGCCAGCTCACCGGGTGTTGCGGCCTATAATTCACCCCTCCACTTT
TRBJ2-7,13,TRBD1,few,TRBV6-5,CASSPGTDYEQYF,TGTGCCAGCAGCCCCGGGACAGATTACGAGCAGTACTTC
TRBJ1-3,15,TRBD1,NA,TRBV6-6,CASSNRGVSGNTIYF,TGTGCCAGCAGTAACAGGGGGGTCTCTGGAAACACCATATATTTT
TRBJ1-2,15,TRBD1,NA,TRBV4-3,CASSHAGDRDYGYTF,TGCGCCAGCAGCCATGCCGGGGACAGGGACTATGGCTACACCTTC
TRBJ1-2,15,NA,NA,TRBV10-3,CAISGGVRTNYGYTF,TGTGCCATCAGTGGAGGGGTCAGGACTAACTATGGCTACACCTTC
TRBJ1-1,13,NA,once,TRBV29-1,CSVIPAWGTEAFF,TGCAGCGTTATCCCCGCATGGGGCACTGAAGCTTTCTTT
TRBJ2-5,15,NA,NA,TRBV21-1,CASSPDGGGVIAQYF,TGTGCCAGCAGTCCGGACGGCGGGGGGGTGATCGCCCAGTACTTC
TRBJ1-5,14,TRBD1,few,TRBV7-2,CASSQGGSGQPQHF,TGTGCCAGCAGCCAGGGGGGGAGTGGACAGCCCCAGCATTTT
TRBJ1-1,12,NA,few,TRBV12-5,CASGSWNTEAFF,TGTGCTAGTGGTAGTTGGAACACTGAAGCTTTCTTT
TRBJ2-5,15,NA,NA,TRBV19,CASKTAGRVGETQYF,TGTGCCAGTAAAACAGCAGGACGAGTTGGGGAGACCCAGTACTTC
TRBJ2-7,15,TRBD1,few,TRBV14,CASSRTGTGEHEQYF,TGTGCCAGCAGTCGAACCGGGACAGGGGAACACGAGCAGTACTTC